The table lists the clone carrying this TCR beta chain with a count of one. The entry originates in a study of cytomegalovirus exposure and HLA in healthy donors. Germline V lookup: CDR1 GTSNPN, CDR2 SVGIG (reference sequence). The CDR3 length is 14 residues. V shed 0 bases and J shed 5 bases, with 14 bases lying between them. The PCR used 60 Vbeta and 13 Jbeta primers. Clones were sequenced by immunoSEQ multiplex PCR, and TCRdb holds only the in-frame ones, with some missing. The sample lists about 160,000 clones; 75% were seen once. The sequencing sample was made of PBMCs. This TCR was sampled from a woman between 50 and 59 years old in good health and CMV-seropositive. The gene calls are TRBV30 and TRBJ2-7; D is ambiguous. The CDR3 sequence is CAWSVLSRLHEQYF. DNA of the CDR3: TGTGCCTGGAGTGTACTCTCCAGGCTCCACGAGCAGTACTTC.